The rows below give T cell receptor beta chains drawn from one sample of a study of CD8 T cells in ankylosing spondylitis. TCRdb re-called the 5' RACE reads through MiXCR, storing one row per CDR3 protein. Among approximately 210,000 distinct CDR3 sequences listed, 9.5% to 15% were seen once. Material: blood, either unsorted or a sorted T cell fraction (not recorded which). Receptors originate from a male donor with ankylosing spondylitis or in good health (not recorded which). The CDR3 runs from the conserved cysteine through the conserved F or W. D genes are given only for firm matches. The listing skips clone size in some rows; elsewhere it reads once, few, many or a size class.

V,size,D,J,CDR3,DNA
TRBV4-1,few,NA,TRBJ2-3,CASSQRWSDTQYF,TGCGCCAGCAGTCAGCGGTGGTCAGATACGCAGTATTTT
TRBV20-1,few,TRBD1,TRBJ1-5,CSARNAGQGSNQPQHF,TGCAGTGCAAGAAACGCGGGACAGGGGTCCAATCAGCCCCAGCATTTT
TRBV5-6,NA,NA,TRBJ2-3,CASSTREENTQYF,TGTGCCAGCAGCACAAGGGAGGAAAATACGCAGTATTTT
TRBV14,NA,NA,TRBJ2-5,CASSQEMETQYF,TGTGCCAGCAGCCAAGAAATGGAGACCCAGTACTTC
TRBV4-1,many,NA,TRBJ1-5,CASSQVYSNQPQHF,TGCGCCAGCAGCCAAGTGTATAGCAATCAGCCCCAGCATTTT
TRBV11-2,many,NA,TRBJ2-6,CASSSPSRTVYSGANVLTF,TGTGCCAGCAGCTCTCCATCTCGGACAGTCTACTCTGGGGCCAACGTCCTGACTTTC
TRBV20-1,NA,NA,TRBJ1-2,CSAREQLGNYGYTF,TGCAGTGCTAGAGAACAATTGGGAAACTATGGCTACACCTTC
TRBV2,NA,NA,TRBJ2-4,CASSSDSRATKNIQYF,TGTGCCAGCAGTTCGGATTCTCGGGCAACCAAAAACATTCAGTACTTC
TRBV2,NA,NA,TRBJ1-5,CASSEGGAQPQHF,TGTGCCAGCAGTGAGGGGGGGGCCCAGCCCCAGCATTTT
TRBV7-9,many,NA,TRBJ1-1,CATGRDTEAFF,TGTGCCACGGGACGGGACACTGAAGCTTTCTTT
TRBV4-1,many,NA,TRBJ1-1,CAPISRNEAFF,TGCGCCCCGATTTCTCGGAACGAAGCTTTCTTT
TRBV20-1,few,TRBD2,TRBJ2-1,CSASPTSGSAPRYNEQFF,TGCAGTGCTAGCCCGACTAGCGGGAGCGCCCCTCGGTACAATGAGCAGTTCTTC
TRBV29-1,NA,NA,TRBJ1-5,CSVEEEGGGQPQHF,TGCAGCGTTGAAGAGGAGGGGGGTGGTCAGCCCCAGCATTTT
TRBV5-1,many,NA,TRBJ2-1,CASSLGEAFYNEQFF,TGCGCCAGCAGCTTGGGGGAGGCCTTTTACAATGAGCAGTTCTTC
TRBV20-1,NA,NA,TRBJ2-1,CSATPDHLYNEQFF,TGCAGTGCTACCCCCGACCATCTCTACAATGAGCAGTTCTTC
TRBV20-1,NA,TRBD2,TRBJ2-3,CSARPFDGGGTDTQYF,TGCAGTGCTAGACCCTTCGATGGCGGGGGAACAGATACGCAGTATTTT
TRBV7-6,NA,NA,TRBJ1-1,CASSLFTRLNTEAFF,TGTGCCAGCAGCTTATTTACGAGGTTGAACACTGAAGCTTTCTTT
TRBV7-8,many,NA,TRBJ2-1,CASSLVVPKRSSYNEQFF,TGTGCCAGCAGCTTAGTGGTGCCCAAGAGGAGCTCCTACAATGAGCAGTTCTTC
TRBV6-1,few,NA,TRBJ2-1,CASSEWRLSNEQFF,TGTGCCAGCAGTGAGTGGAGGCTGTCCAATGAGCAGTTCTTC
TRBV6-1,few,NA,TRBJ2-2,CASSELSTIGELFF,TGTGCCAGCAGTGAATTATCGACAATCGGGGAGCTGTTTTTT
TRBV13,few,TRBD1,TRBJ2-3,CASGGQASADTQYF,TGTGCCAGCGGAGGACAGGCTAGTGCAGATACGCAGTATTTT
TRBV12-3/TRBV12-4,NA,NA,TRBJ2-5,CASTLGGGRRETQYF,TGTGCCAGCACCCTGGGAGGGGGCCGAAGAGAGACCCAGTACTTC